Detailed here is one TCR beta chain. Researchers ran the PCR with 60 Vbeta and 13 Jbeta primers. Data came from immunoSEQ multiplex PCR; TCRdb stores just in-frame clones and leaves some out. This table holds over 150,000 clones, about four fifths found once. The data originate from a study of cytomegalovirus exposure and HLA in healthy donors. The CDR3 has 15 amino acids. Per germline, CDR1 MDHEN and CDR2 SYDVKM. The J segment lost 3 bases and the V segment lost 3 bases, leaving 8 bases of the junction unmatched. This TCR was recovered from a man aged 50 to 59 in good health and CMV-seropositive. The sample comprised PBMCs. This sequence joins TRBV28 and TRBJ2-7, with 7 bases aligning to TRBD2. In DNA, the CDR3 is TGTGCCAGCAGTTTCCAAGCGGGAACAGACTACGAGCAGTACTTC. This sequence encodes CASSFQAGTDYEQYF.